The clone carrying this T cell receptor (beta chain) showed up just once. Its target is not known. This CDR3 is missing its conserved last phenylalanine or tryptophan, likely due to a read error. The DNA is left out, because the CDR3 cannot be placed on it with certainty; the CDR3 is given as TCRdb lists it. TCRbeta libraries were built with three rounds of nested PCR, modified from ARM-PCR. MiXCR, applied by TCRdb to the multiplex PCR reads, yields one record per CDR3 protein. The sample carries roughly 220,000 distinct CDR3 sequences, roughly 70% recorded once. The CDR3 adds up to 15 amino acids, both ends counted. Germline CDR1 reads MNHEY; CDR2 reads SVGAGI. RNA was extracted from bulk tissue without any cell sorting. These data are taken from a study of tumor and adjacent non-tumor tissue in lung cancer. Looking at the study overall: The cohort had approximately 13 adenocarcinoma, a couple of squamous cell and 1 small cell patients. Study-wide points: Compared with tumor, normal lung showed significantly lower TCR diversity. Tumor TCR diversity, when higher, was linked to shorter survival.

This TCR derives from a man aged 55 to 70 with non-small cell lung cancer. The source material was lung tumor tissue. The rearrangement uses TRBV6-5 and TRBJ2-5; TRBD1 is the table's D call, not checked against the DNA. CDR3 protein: CASSYYLGGYETKYL.